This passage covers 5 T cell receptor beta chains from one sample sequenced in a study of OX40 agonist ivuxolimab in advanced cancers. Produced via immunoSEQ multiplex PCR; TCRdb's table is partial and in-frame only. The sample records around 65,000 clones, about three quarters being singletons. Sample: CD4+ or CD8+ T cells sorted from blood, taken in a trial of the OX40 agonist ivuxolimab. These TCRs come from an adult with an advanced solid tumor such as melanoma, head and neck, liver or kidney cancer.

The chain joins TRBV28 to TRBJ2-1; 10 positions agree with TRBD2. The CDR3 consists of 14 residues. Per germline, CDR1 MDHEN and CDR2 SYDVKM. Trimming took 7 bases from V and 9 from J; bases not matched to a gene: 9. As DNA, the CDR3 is TGTGCCAGCAAGCCTAGCGGGAGTTCAGGTGAGCAGTTCTTC. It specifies CASKPSGSSGEQFF.

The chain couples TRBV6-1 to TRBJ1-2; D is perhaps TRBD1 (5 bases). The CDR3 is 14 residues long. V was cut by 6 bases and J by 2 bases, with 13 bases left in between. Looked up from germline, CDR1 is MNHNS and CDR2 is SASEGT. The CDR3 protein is CASRGLQVNYGYTF. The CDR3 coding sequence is TGTGCCAGCAGGGGCTTACAGGTGAACTATGGCTACACCTTC.

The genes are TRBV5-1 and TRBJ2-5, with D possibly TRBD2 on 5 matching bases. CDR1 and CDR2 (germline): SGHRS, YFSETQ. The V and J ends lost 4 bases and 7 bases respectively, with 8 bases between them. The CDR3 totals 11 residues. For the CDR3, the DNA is TGCGCCAGCAGCGTACTAGGGACCCAGTACTTC. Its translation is CASSVLGTQYF.

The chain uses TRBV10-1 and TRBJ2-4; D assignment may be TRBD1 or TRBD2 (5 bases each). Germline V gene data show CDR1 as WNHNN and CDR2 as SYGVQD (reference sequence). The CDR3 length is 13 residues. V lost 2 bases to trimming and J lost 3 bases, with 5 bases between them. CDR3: CASSEGGKNIQYF. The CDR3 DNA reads TGCGCCAGCAGTGAGGGGGGCAAAAACATTCAGTACTTC.

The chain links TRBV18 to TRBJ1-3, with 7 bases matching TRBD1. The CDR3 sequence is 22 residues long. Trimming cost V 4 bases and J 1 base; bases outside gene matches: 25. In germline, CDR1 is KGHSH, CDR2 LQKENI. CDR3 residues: CASSLIRRGGASLSPSGNTIYF. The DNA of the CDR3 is TGTGCCAGCTCACTAATCCGACGAGGGGGCGCCTCCCTATCCCCATCTGGAAACACCATATATTTT.